A single T cell receptor beta chain is shown here with its context. Its specificity is unknown. The CDR3 loop spans 15 amino acids. Germline assignment: CDR1 SGHRS and CDR2 YFSETQ. V lost 6 bases and J lost 7; bases outside the gene matches: 7. The data were taken from a study of graft-versus-host responses after intestinal transplantation. Across the whole study: Recipients got multivisceral, liver-intestinal, or isolated intestinal transplants. Regarding the study as a whole: GvH clonotypes were identified within recipient marrow, with a subset emerging first in ileum or blood.

The assay was immunoSEQ multiplex PCR, and TCRdb's table has in-frame clones only and misses some. The table has 60,000 or so clones, 90% to 95% seen once; the top ten hold 2.5% to 3%. The clonotype comes from a human patient who received an intestinal transplant, so some T cells may come from the graft donor. The material sequenced was PBMCs, taken about 120 days after intestinal transplantation. J is TRBJ2-1 and V is TRBV5-1, with 13 bases matching TRBD2. CDR3 sequence: CASTTSGGAWNEQFF. The CDR3 nucleotides are TGCGCCAGCACTACTAGCGGGGGGGCTTGGAATGAGCAGTTCTTC.